The clone carrying this T cell receptor (beta chain) ranks as medium-sized. Its antigen is unknown. From live CD3+CD8+TCRalphabeta+ cells, four PD-1 and/or TIGIT subsets were sorted. TCR libraries were prepared from approximately 15 ng of total RNA with the QIAseq Immune Repertoire TCR panel. TCRdb reprocessed the reads via MiXCR and lists one record per CDR3 protein. Of about 1,700 distinct CDR3 sequences in the sample, around 7% are singletons; the top ten hold less than 10%. This sample is drawn from a study of circulating CD8 cells and anti-PD-1 response in melanoma. Study-wide context: Anti-PD-1 was first-line therapy for about 55% of the 13 patients. Study-wide results and caveats: Replicates were generally not done for experiments. PD-1 and DPOS subsets showed similar, higher clonality than DNEG.

The CDR3 covers 13 residues. Per the germline V gene, CDR1 is LNHDA and CDR2 is SQIVND (reference sequence). Between the trimmed V and J ends, which lost 8 bases and 7 bases, there was a span of 15 bases. The material was CD8+ T cells from PBMCs, obtained at baseline or after one month of anti-PD-1 therapy (not recorded which). This chain connects TRBV19 to TRBJ2-1; D gene uncertain. The TCR comes from a human donor with melanoma. In DNA, the CDR3 is TGTGCCAGTTCCGAGATCCCCTCGAATGAGCAGTTCTTC. This encodes CASSEIPSNEQFF.